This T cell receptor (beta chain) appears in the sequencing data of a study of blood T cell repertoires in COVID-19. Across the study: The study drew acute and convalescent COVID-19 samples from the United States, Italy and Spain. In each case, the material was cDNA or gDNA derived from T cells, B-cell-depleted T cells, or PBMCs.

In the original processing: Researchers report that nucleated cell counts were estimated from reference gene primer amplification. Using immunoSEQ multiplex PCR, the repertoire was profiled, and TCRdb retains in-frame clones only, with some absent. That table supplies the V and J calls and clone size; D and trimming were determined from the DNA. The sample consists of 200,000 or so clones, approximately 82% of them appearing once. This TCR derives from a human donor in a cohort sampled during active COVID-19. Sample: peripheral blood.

CDR3 protein: CASRPAPGQGWNTEAFF. In nucleotides, the CDR3 is TGTGCCAGCAGACCAGCCCCGGGACAGGGGTGGAACACTGAAGCTTTCTTT. The chain recombines TRBV5-8 with TRBJ1-1; TRBD1 matches 10 bases. The junction had 11 bases not matched to a gene; V was cut back by 5 bases and J by 1 base. Germline V CDR1 and CDR2: SGHTS, YDEGEE. The CDR3 is made up of 17 amino acids.